The present T cell receptor (beta chain) was sequenced within a study of cytomegalovirus exposure and HLA in healthy donors. Study background: There were some 380 genotyped donors. Of these, 81% fell in the genetic ancestry cluster associated with self-reported Caucasian donors.

PCR amplification relied on 60 Vbeta primers (plus 13 Jbeta primers). The protocol was immunoSEQ multiplex PCR, while the TCRdb copy is restricted to in-frame clones and leaves out a portion. The data contain about 140,000 clones, around 72% of them singletons. Study-level findings and limits: Most TCR sequences were rare, but some public TCRs occurred in many donors. It was taken for granted in presence/absence analyses that sequencing depth across donors was roughly uniform.

This cohort consisted of healthy bone marrow donors. Germline CDR1 and CDR2: SGDLS and YYNGEE. The CDR3 extends over 14 amino acids. J gave up 9 bases and V 4 bases, and 9 bases lay outside the gene matches. For this clone: The antigen is undetermined.

Material: PBMCs. The chain has TRBV9 and TRBJ2-1, with 8 bases matching TRBD2. This TCR was recovered from a man in his forties or fifties in good health and CMV-seronegative. CDR3 DNA: TGTGCCAGCAGCTTAACGGGGGGGGTTGCTGAGCAGTTCTTC. This gives the protein CASSLTGGVAEQFF.